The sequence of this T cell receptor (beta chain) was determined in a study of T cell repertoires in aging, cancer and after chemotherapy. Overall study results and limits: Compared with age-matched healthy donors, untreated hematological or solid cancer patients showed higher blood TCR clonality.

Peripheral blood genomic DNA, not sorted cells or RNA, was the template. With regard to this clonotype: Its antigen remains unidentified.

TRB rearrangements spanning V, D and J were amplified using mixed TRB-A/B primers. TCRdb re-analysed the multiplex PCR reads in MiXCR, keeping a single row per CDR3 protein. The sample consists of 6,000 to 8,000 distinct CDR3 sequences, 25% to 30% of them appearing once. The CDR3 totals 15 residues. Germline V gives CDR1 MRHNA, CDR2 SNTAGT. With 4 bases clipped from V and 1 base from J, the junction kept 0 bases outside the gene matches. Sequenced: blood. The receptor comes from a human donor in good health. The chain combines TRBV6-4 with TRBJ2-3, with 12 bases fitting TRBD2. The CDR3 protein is CASSGTSGGTDTQYF. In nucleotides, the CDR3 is TGTGCCAGCAGTGGGACTAGCGGGGGCACAGATACGCAGTATTTT.